Here is one T cell receptor (beta chain) with its context. The data derive from a study of blood T cell repertoires in COVID-19. Study background: PBMCs, B-cell-depleted T cells, or T cells provided the cDNA or gDNA that made up the material.

CDR1 and CDR2 (germline): SGHAT, FQNNGV. The CDR3 runs to 13 residues. V trimming: 3 bases; J trimming: 7 bases; junction bases outside the gene matches: 5. TCRdb keeps only in-frame clones here, not all; method: immunoSEQ multiplex PCR. The sample has fewer than 150,000 clones; approximately 87% are singletons. This clonotype was sampled from a woman aged 60-75 years with acute or convalescent COVID-19. This chain connects TRBV11-2 to TRBJ1-2, with 7 bases aligning to TRBD1. The sequencing sample was made of peripheral blood. This CDR3 is CASSFDRAGGYTF. The CDR3 DNA follows: TGTGCCAGCAGCTTCGACAGGGCGGGTGGCTACACCTTC.